This T cell receptor (beta chain) was recovered during a study of T-cell reconstitution after alpha-beta-depleted transplantation in children. This clonotype was counted at least ten times. The ends lost 0 bases at V and 6 bases at J; junction bases unmatched: 10. The length of the CDR3 is 17 residues. Per germline, CDR1 SGHKS and CDR2 YYEKEE (reference sequence). During its preparation, the TCRbeta library received unique molecular identifiers. MiXCR was run by TCRdb on the PCR reads, yielding one entry per CDR3 protein. The sample has about 270,000 distinct CDR3 sequences, around 9.6% seen once; the top ten hold 10%.

The receptor was isolated from a human donor who donated a stem cell graft to a child with SCID. The chain couples TRBV5-5 to TRBJ2-3, with 10 bases aligning to TRBD2. The sample consisted of PBMCs from the stem cell graft donor, taken from the stem cell graft. CDR3 nucleotides: TGTGCCAGCAGCTTGGCCTCAGCTAGCGGGGGTGCGGATACGCAGTATTTT. Residues: CASSLASASGGADTQYF.